This T cell receptor beta chain emerged from a study of blood T cells in healthy people across ages. CDR3 size: 13 residues. The V gene lost 4 bases and the J gene lost 6 bases, with 9 bases spanning the gap. Per germline, CDR1 LNHDA and CDR2 SQIVND (reference sequence). A J-beta primer mix and a sample-barcoded 5' primer were used in a second PCR of about 7 to 12 cycles. TCRdb itself ran the 5' RACE reads through MiXCR, one entry per CDR3 protein. The profile shows under 850,000 distinct CDR3 sequences, roughly 34% of them singletons. This clonotype originated in a man aged 18 to 29 in good health. The genes are TRBV19 and TRBJ1-4; D is possibly TRBD1 (5 bases). The sample comprised blood. The CDR3 region has the DNA TGTGCCAGTAGTAGCTCCAGGGATGAAAAACTGTTTTTT. It specifies CASSSSRDEKLFF. Full variable domain (outside the CDR3, taken from reference TRBV19 and TRBJ1-4): DGGITQSPKYLFRKEGQNVTLSCEQNLNHDAMYWYRQDPGQGLRLIYYSQIVNDFQKGDIAEGYSVSREKKESFPLTVTSAQKNPTAFYLCASSSSRDEKLFFGSGTQLSVL.